The present T cell receptor beta chain was sequenced within a study of spatial heterogeneity in lung cancer. Turning to the study itself: Samples were donated by 72 untreated early-stage non-small cell lung cancer patients. More than nine raw reads, on average, carried each unique TCR and UMI combination. Compared with alpha-chain sequences, beta-chain sequences were consistently detected in greater numbers.

The library protocol tagged each TCR cDNA with a unique molecular identifier. TCRdb re-called the 5' RACE reads with MiXCR, one entry per CDR3 protein. The sample comprises some 41,000 distinct CDR3 sequences, roughly a tenth of which are singletons, and 15% to 20% rests with the top ten. This clonotype showed up just a few times. As to time point: blood at routine non-recurrence follow-up after resection. The CDR3 has 14 amino acids. Trimming took off 1 base at V and 4 bases at J, with 11 bases between the two ends. The V gene's germline CDR1 is LGHNA and CDR2 YSLEER. The receptor was derived from a female donor with early-stage non-small cell lung cancer. The source was PBMCs, collected at follow-up. The chain uses TRBV4-3 and TRBJ2-7, with D perhaps TRBD1 or TRBD2 (6 bases each). CDR3 DNA: TGCGCCAGCAGCCAAGGGGGGGCCGGATACGAGCAGTACTTC. Translation gives CASSQGGAGYEQYF.